The TCR beta chain under discussion was sequenced for a study of T cells in Graves' hyperthyroidism and ophthalmopathy. At the level of the study: Blood was drawn when the patient was first diagnosed and still untreated.

Hyperthyroidism of Graves' type that showed no ophthalmopathy progression within 18 months was stable. Patients with uncontrolled infections, other autoimmune diseases, pregnancy or lactation were excluded. From RNA transcripts, TCR beta CDR3 regions were amplified. TCR CDR3 underwent first-round RT-PCR with the HTBI primer set. TCRdb called the multiplex PCR reads again in MiXCR, with one record for every CDR3 protein. Here the sample spans fewer than 600,000 distinct CDR3 sequences, 13% to 15% being singletons. Germline CDR1 and CDR2: KGHSH and LQKENI. The V and J ends lost 4 bases and 0 bases, in that order; junction bases with no gene match: 3. This CDR3 spans 15 amino acids. This clonotype was observed many times.

This chain links TRBV18 with TRBJ1-5; 7 bases map to TRBD1. The sequence derives from a woman under 30 with Graves' hyperthyroidism. Material for sequencing was blood. The CDR3 here is CASSRDSTSNQPQHF. CDR3 coding DNA: TGTGCCAGCTCACGGGACAGTACTAGCAATCAGCCCCAGCATTTT.